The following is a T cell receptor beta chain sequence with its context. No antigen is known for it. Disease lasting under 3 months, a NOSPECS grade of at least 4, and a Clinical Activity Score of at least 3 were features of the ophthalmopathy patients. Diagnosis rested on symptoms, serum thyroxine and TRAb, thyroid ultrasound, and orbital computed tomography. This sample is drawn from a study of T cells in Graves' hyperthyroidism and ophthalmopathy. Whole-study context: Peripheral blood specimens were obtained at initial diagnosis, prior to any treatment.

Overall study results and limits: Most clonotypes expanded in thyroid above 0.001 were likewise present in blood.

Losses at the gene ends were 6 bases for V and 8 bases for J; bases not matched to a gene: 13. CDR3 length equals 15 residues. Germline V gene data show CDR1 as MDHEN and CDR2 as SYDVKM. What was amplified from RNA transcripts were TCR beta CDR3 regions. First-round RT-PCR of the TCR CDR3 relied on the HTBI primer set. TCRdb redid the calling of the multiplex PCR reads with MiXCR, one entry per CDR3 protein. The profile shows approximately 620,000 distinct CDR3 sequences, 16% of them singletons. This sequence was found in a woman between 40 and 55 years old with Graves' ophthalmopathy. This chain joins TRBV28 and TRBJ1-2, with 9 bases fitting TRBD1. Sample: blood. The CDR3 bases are TGTGCCAGCAGCCCCGGACAGGGGTTCCCCCAGGGCTACACCTTC. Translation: CASSPGQGFPQGYTF.